These T cell receptor beta chains were read from a single sample in a study of cytomegalovirus exposure and HLA in healthy donors. Clones were read by immunoSEQ multiplex PCR, and TCRdb kept only the in-frame ones, dropping some. The table lists about 160,000 clones. The sequencing input was PBMCs. The source of these receptors is a woman between 55 and 75 years old in good health and CMV-seronegative. CDR3s include the opening cysteine and the closing phenylalanine or tryptophan. Each record gives: J gene, V gene, D gene, CDR3 protein, CDR3 DNA. D genes are given only for firm matches.

>TRBJ2-7|TRBV7-9|NA
CASSLVGSNFEQYF
TGTGCCAGCAGCTTAGTTGGTAGCAACTTCGAGCAGTACTTC
>TRBJ2-7|TRBV6-6|NA
CASSYFTSSYEQYF
TGTGCCAGCAGTTACTTCACCAGTTCCTACGAGCAGTACTTC
>TRBJ1-2|TRBV7-2|NA
CASSLNWRFVNYGYTF
TGTGCCAGCAGCTTGAACTGGAGGTTTGTTAACTATGGCTACACCTTC
>TRBJ1-1|TRBV18|NA
CASSLSQVSDTEAFF
TGTGCCAGCTCACTCTCACAGGTTTCGGACACTGAAGCTTTCTTT
>TRBJ2-1|TRBV2|NA
CASSLDFSPYNEQFF
TGTGCCAGCAGCCTGGACTTCTCCCCTTACAATGAGCAGTTCTTC
>TRBJ2-7|TRBV15|TRBD1
CATSRDLRPGQTYEQYF
TGTGCCACCAGCAGAGACCTCCGCCCGGGACAGACCTACGAGCAGTACTTC
>TRBJ2-7|TRBV6-1|NA
CASSEIGAYSSYEQYF
TGTGCCAGCAGTGAGATTGGGGCGTACTCATCCTACGAGCAGTACTTC
>TRBJ2-5|TRBV5-1|NA
CASGPQGQSQETQYF
TGCGCCAGCGGGCCCCAAGGACAGTCCCAAGAGACCCAGTACTTC
>TRBJ1-2|TRBV7-2|NA
CASSLVRGYGYTF
TGTGCCAGCAGCTTAGTTCGGGGATATGGCTACACCTTC
>TRBJ1-2|TRBV6-5|TRBD1
CASSYRRTGEGYTF
TGTGCCAGCAGTTACCGGAGGACAGGGGAGGGCTACACCTTC
>TRBJ1-4|TRBV7-3|NA
CASSLTRNEKLFF
TGTGCCAGCAGTCTAACCCGGAATGAAAAACTGTTTTTT
>TRBJ2-5|TRBV4-3|NA
CASSQRGTQETQYF
TGCGCCAGCAGCCAACGGGGGACGCAAGAGACCCAGTACTTC
>TRBJ2-7|TRBV7-8|TRBD1
CASSRRDSSYEQYF
TGTGCCAGCAGCCGCCGGGACAGCTCCTACGAGCAGTACTTC
>TRBJ1-5|TRBV2|TRBD1
CASRAQTGWVNQPQHF
TGTGCCAGCAGGGCACAGACAGGGTGGGTAAATCAGCCCCAGCATTTT
>TRBJ1-1|TRBV5-8|TRBD1
CASRRTGDTEAFF
TGTGCCAGCAGACGGACAGGGGACACTGAAGCTTTCTTT
>TRBJ2-5|TRBV27|NA
CASSSQGGQETQYF
TGTGCCAGCAGTTCCCAGGGCGGCCAAGAGACCCAGTACTTC
>TRBJ1-3|TRBV5-1|NA
CASSLESGRNTIYF
TGCGCCAGCAGCTTGGAGTCAGGGAGAAACACCATATATTTT
>TRBJ2-2|TRBV11-2|NA
CASSFTGKSTGELFF
TGTGCCAGCAGCTTTACAGGGAAGAGCACCGGGGAGCTGTTTTTT
>TRBJ1-1|TRBV7-6|NA
CASSPAGGQLNTEAFF
TGTGCCAGCAGCCCCGCGGGGGGGCAGCTGAACACTGAAGCTTTCTTT
>TRBJ1-2|TRBV2|TRBD1
CASRVDRGLGGYTF
TGTGCCAGCAGAGTGGACAGGGGCCTGGGTGGCTACACCTTC
>TRBJ2-3|TRBV9|TRBD1
CASSVGEGGQGTQYF
TGTGCCAGCAGCGTAGGGGAAGGGGGCCAGGGTACGCAGTATTTT